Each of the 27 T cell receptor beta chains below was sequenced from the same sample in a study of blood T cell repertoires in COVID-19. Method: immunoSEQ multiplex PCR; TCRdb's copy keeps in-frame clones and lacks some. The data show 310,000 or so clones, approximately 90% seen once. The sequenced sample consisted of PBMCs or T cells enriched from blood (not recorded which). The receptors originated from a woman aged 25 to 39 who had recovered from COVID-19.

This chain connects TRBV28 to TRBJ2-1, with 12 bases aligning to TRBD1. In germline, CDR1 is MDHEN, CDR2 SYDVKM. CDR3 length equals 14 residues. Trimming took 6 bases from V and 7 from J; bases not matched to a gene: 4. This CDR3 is CASRGQGAGNEQFF. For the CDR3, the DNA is TGTGCCAGCAGGGGACAGGGGGCCGGTAATGAGCAGTTCTTC. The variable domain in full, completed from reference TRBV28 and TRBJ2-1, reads DVKVTQSSRYLVKRTGEKVFLECVQDMDHENMFWYRQDPGLGLRLIYFSYDVKMKEKGDIPEGYSVSREKKERFSLILESASTNQTSMYLCASRGQGAGNEQFFGPGTRLTVL.

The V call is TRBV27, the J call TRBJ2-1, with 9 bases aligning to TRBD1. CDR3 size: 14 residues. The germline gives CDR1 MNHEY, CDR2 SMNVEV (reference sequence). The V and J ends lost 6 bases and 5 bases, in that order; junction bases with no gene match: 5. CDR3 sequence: CASRTGGRNNEQFF. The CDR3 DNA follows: TGTGCCAGCAGGACAGGGGGAAGAAACAATGAGCAGTTCTTC.

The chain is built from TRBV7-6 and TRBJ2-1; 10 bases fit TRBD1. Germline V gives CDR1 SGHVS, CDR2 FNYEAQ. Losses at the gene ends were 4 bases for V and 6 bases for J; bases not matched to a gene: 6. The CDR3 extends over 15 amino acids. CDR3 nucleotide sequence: TGTGCCAGCAGCTGGGGACAGGGGTTTGGCAATGAGCAGTTCTTC. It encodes CASSWGQGFGNEQFF.

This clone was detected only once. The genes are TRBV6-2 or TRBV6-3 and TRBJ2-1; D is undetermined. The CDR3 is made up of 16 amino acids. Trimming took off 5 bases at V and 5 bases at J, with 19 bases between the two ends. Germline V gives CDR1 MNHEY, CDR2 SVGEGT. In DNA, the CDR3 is TGTGCCAGCAGTACCCCACGCACCTACCCGGACAATGAGCAGTTCTTC. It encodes CASSTPRTYPDNEQFF.

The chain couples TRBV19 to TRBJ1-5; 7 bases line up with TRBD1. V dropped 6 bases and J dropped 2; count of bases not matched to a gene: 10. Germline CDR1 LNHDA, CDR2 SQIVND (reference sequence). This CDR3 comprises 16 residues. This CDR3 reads CASSARGKGGNQPQHF. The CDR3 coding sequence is TGTGCCAGTAGCGCCAGGGGGAAGGGAGGCAATCAGCCCCAGCATTTT.

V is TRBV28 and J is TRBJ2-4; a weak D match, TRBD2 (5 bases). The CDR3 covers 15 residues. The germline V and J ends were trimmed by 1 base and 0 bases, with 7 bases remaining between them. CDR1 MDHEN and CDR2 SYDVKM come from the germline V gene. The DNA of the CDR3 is TGTGCCAGCAGTTTATTGGAGGAAGCCAAAAACATTCAGTACTTC. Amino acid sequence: CASSLLEEAKNIQYF.

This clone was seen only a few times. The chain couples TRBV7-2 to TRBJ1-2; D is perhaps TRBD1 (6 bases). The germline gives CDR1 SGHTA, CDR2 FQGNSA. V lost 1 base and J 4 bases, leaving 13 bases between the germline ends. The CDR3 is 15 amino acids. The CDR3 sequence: CASSLEWGRSYGYTF. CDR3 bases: TGTGCCAGCAGCTTAGAATGGGGGCGTAGCTATGGCTACACCTTC.

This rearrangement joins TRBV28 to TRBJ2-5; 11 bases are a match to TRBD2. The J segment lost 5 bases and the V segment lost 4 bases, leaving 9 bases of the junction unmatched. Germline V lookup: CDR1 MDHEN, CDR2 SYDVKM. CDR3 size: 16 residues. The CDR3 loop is CASSSATSGRWETQYF. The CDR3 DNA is TGTGCCAGCAGTTCAGCAACTAGCGGGAGATGGGAGACCCAGTACTTC.

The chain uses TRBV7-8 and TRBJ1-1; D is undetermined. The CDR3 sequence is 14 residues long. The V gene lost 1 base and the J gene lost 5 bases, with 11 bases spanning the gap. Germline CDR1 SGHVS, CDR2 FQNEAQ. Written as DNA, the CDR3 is TGTGCCAGCAGCTTAGGAGTCGGGAGGACTGAAGCTTTCTTT. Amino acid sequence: CASSLGVGRTEAFF.

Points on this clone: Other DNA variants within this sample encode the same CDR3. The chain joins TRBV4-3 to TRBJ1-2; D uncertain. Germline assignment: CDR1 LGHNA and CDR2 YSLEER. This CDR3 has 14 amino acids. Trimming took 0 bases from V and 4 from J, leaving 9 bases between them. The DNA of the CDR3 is TGCGCCAGCAGCCAAGATTTGGGAGGCTATGGCTACACCTTC. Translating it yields CASSQDLGGYGYTF.

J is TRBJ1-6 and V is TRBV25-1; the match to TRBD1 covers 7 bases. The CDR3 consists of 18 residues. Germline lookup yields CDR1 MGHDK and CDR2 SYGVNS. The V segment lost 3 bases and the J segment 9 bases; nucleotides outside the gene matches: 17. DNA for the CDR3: TGTGCCAGCAGTGACCGGGAGGGGGCGGTTGGATTTGGTTCACCCCTCCACTTT. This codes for CASSDREGAVGFGSPLHF.

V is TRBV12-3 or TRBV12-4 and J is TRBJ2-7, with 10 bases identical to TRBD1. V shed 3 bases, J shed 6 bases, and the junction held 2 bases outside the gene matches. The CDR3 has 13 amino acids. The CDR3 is CASSFWDRGEQYF. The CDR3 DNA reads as TGTGCCAGCAGTTTTTGGGACAGGGGCGAGCAGTACTTC.

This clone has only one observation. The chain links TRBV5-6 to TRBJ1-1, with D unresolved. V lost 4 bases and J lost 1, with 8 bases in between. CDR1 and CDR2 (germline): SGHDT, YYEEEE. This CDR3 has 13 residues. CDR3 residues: CASSLVRNTEAFF. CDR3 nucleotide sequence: TGTGCCAGCAGCCTAGTCAGGAACACTGAAGCTTTCTTT.

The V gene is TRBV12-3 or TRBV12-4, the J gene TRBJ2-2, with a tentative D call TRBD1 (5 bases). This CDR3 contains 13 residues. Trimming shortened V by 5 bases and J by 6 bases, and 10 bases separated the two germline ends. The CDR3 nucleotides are TGTGCCAGCAGTCGACGACAGTCCGGGGAGCTGTTTTTT. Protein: CASSRRQSGELFF.

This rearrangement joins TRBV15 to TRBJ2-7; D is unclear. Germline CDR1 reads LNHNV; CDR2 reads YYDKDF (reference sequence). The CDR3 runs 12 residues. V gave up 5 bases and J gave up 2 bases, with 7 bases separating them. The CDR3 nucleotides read TGTGCCACCAGCTTTAACACCTACGAGCAGTACTTC. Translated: CATSFNTYEQYF. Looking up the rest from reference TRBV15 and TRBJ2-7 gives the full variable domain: DAMVIQNPRYQVTQFGKPVTLSCSQTLNHNVMYWYQQKSSQAPKLLFHYYDKDFNNEADTPDNFQSRRPNTSFCFLDIRSPGLGDTAMYLCATSFNTYEQYFGPGTRLTVT.

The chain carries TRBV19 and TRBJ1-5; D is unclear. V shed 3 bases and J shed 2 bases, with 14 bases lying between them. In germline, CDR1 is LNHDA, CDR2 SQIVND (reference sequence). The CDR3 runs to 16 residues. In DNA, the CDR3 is TGTGCCAGTAGTATGACACCGGGCGGGGGCAATCAGCCCCAGCATTTT. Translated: CASSMTPGGGNQPQHF. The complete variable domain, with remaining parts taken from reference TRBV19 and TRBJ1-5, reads DGGITQSPKYLFRKEGQNVTLSCEQNLNHDAMYWYRQDPGQGLRLIYYSQIVNDFQKGDIAEGYSVSREKKESFPLTVTSAQKNPTAFYLCASSMTPGGGNQPQHFGDGTRLSIL.

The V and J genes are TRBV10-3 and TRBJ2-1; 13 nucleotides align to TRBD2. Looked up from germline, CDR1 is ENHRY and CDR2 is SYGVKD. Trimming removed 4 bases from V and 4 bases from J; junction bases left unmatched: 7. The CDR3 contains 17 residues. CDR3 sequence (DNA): TGTGCCATCAGTGGCACTAGCGGGAGGGCCACGTACAATGAGCAGTTCTTC. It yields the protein CAISGTSGRATYNEQFF.

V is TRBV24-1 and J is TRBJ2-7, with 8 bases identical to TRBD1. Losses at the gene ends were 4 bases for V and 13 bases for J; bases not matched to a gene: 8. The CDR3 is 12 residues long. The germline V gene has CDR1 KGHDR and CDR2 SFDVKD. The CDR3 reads CATSDLTGVLYF. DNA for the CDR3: TGTGCCACCAGTGACCTGACAGGGGTTCTTTACTTC.

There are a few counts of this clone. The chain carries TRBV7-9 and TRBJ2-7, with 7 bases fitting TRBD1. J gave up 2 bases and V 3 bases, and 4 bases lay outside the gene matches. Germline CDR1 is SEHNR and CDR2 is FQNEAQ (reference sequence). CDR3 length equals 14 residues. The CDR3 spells CASSFRDSPYEQYF. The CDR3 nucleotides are TGTGCCAGCAGCTTCCGGGACAGCCCCTACGAGCAGTACTTC.

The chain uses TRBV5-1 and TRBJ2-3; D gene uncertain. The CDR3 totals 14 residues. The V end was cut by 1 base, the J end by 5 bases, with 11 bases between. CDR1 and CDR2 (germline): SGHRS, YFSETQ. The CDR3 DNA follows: TGCGCCAGCAGCTTGAATGGTGTAGAAGATACGCAGTATTTT. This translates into CASSLNGVEDTQYF.

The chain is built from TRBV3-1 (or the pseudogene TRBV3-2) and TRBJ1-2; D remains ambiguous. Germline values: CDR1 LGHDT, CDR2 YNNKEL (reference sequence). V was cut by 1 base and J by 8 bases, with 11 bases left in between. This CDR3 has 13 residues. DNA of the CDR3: TGTGCCAGCAGCCAAGTTGAGGGAGGCGGCTACACCTTC. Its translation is CASSQVEGGGYTF.

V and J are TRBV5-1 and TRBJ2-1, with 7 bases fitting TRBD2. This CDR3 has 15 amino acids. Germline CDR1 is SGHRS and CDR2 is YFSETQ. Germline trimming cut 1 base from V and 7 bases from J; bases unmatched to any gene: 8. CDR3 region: CASSLSTGGPNEQFF. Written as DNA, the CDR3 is TGCGCCAGCAGCTTGTCGACGGGAGGTCCGAATGAGCAGTTCTTC.

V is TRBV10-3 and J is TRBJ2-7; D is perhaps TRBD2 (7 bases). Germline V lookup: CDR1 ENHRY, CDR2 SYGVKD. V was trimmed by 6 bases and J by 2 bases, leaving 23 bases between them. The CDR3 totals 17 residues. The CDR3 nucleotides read TGTGCCATCAGGGGGGGGACAACCACTCCTGTTGCCTACGAGCAGTACTTC. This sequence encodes CAIRGGTTTPVAYEQYF.

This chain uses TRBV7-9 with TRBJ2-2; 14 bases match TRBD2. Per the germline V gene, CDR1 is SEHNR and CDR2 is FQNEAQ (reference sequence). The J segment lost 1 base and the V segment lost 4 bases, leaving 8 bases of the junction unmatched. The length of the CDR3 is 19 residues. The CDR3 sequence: CASSSWGTSGGLNTGELFF. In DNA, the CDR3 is TGTGCCAGCAGCTCCTGGGGGACTAGCGGGGGATTGAACACCGGGGAGCTGTTTTTT.

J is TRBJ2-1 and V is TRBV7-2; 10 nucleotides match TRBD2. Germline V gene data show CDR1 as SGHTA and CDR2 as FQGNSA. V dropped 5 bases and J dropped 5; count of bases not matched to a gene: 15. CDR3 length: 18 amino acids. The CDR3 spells CASSVISGRLSLNNEQFF. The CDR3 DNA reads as TGTGCCAGCAGCGTTATTAGCGGGAGGCTATCCCTCAACAATGAGCAGTTCTTC.

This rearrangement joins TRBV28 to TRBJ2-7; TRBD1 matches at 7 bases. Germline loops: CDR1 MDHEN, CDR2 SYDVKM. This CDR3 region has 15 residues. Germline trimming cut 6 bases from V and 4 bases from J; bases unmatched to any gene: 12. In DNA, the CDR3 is TGTGCCAGCAGCCTGGGGACGACAGGGTTGTACGAGCAGTACTTC. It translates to CASSLGTTGLYEQYF.

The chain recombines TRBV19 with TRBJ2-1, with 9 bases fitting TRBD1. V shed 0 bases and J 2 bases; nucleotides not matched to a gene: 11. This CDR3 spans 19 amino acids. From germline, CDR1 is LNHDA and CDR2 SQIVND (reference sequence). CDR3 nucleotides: TGTGCCAGTAGTATAGATCTATACGACAGGGGGGCCCCCTACAATGAGCAGTTCTTC. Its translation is CASSIDLYDRGAPYNEQFF.